This TCR beta chain was identified during a study of HIV-infected patients and healthy controls. Alpha and beta constant-region primers primed reverse transcription of approximately 500 ng RNA. Alpha and beta chain libraries were made separately by chain-specific third strand synthesis with multiplexing indices. Second strand DNA was synthesized using a primer at the SP2 site. Two random hexamers, added before amplification and joined, formed each molecule's 12-nucleotide barcode. A short first PCR added P5 and P7 adapter elements and a second index. TCRdb fed the 5' RACE reads into MiXCR, producing one record per CDR3 protein. The sample has some 7,600 distinct CDR3 sequences; 9% to 10% are singletons. General study points: MAIT alpha-chain CDR3s were frequent in healthy controls, depleted in HIV+.

The CDR3 is 15 residues long. V shed 5 bases, J shed 0 bases, and the junction held 4 bases outside the gene matches. CDR1 and CDR2 (germline): SGHTA, FQGNSA. By its share, this clonotype is medium-sized. The antigen is unknown. Whole blood was used without fractionation, so all unsorted peripheral T cells were included. This sequence joins TRBV7-2 and TRBJ2-1; TRBD1 agrees at 7 bases. The sequence derives from an adult with HIV infection. The sample in question was blood, obtained before antiretroviral therapy. Here the CDR3 DNA reads TGTGCCAGCAGCGTCAGGGGGAGCTCCTACAATGAGCAGTTCTTC. Amino acids: CASSVRGSSYNEQFF.